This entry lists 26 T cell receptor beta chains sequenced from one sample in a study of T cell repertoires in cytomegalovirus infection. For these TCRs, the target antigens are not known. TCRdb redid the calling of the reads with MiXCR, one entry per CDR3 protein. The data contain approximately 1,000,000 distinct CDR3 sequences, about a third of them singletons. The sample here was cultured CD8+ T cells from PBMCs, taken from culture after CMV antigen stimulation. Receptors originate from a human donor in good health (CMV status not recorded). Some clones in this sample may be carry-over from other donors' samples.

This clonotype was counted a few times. The CDR3, as DNA: TGTGCCACCGAACCAGTTAACAATGAGCAGTTCTTC. The encoded protein is CATEPVNNEQFF. This sequence joins TRBV12-3 or TRBV12-4 and TRBJ2-1; D is undetermined. This CDR3 is 12 amino acids long. V lost 10 bases and J 5 bases, leaving 12 bases between the germline ends.

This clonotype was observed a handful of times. CDR3 region: CSVEEGTRKGYEQYF. CDR3 nucleotides: TGCAGCGTTGAAGAGGGAACAAGGAAGGGCTACGAGCAGTACTTC. The J gene is TRBJ2-7, the V gene TRBV29-1; D unresolved. Germline-derived CDR1 and CDR2 are SQVTM and ANQGSEA. The V end lost 0 bases, the J end lost 3 bases, and 15 bases lay between the germline ends. The CDR3 totals 15 residues.

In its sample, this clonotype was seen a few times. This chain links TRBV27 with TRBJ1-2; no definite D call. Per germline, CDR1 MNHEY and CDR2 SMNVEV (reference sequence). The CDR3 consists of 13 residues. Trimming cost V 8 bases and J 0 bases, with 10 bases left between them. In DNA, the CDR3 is TGTGCCAGCGCCCTAGCTGCTAACTATGGCTACACCTTC. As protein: CASALAANYGYTF.

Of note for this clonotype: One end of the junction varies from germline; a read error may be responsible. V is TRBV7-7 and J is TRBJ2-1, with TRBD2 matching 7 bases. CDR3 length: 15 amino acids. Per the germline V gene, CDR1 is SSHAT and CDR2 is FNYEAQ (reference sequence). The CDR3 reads CASSFRAGNYNEQFF. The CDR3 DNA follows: TGTGCTAGCAGCTTTCGAGCGGGGAACTACAATGAGCAGTTCTTC.

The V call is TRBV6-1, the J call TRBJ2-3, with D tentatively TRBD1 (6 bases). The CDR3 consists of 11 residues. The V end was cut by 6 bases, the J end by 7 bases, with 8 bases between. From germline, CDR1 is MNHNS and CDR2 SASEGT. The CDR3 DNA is TGTGCCAGCAGGGGGACAAATACGCAGTATTTT. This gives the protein CASRGTNTQYF.

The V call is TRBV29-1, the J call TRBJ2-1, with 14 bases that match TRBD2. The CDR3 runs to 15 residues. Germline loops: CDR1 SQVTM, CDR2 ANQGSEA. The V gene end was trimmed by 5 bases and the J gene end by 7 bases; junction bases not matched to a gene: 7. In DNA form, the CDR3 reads TGCAGCGTTCTGACTAGCGGGGGGGCCAGGAATGAGCAGTTCTTC. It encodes CSVLTSGGARNEQFF.

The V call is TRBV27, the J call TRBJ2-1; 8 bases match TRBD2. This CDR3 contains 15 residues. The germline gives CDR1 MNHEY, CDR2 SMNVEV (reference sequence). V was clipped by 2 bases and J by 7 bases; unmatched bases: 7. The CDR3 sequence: CASSLSGLAINEQFF. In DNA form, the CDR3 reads TGTGCCAGCAGTTTAAGCGGACTAGCTATAAATGAGCAGTTCTTC.

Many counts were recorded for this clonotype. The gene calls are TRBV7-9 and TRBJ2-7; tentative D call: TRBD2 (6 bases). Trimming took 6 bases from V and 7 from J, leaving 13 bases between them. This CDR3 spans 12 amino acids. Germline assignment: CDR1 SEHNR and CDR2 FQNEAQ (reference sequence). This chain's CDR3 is CASRVGTGEQYV. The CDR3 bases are TGTGCCAGCAGGGTTGGGACTGGAGAGCAGTACGTC.

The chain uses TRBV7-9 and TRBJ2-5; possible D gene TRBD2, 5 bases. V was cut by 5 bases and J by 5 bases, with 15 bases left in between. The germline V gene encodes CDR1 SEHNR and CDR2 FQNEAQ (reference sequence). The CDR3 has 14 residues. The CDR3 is CASSGTPRVETQYF. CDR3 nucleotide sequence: TGTGCCAGCAGCGGCACTCCGCGGGTCGAGACCCAGTACTTC.

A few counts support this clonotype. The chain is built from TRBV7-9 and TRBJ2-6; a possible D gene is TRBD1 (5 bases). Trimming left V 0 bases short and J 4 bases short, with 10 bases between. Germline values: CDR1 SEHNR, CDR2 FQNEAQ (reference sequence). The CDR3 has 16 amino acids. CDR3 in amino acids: CASSLAAGLGANVLTF. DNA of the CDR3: TGTGCCAGCAGCTTAGCGGCAGGGCTCGGGGCCAACGTCCTGACTTTC. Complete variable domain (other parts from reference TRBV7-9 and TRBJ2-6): DTGVSQNPRHKITKRGQNVTFRCDPISEHNRLYWYRQTLGQGPEFLTYFQNEAQLEKSRLLSDRFSAERPKGSFSTLEIQRTEQGDSAMYLCASSLAAGLGANVLTFGAGSRLTVL.

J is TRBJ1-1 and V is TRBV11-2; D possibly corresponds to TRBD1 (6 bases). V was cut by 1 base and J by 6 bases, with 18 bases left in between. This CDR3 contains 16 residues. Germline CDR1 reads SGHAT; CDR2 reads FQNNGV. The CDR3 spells CASSLAYFDRQAEAFF. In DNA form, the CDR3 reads TGTGCCAGCAGCTTAGCATACTTCGACCGACAGGCTGAAGCTTTCTTT.

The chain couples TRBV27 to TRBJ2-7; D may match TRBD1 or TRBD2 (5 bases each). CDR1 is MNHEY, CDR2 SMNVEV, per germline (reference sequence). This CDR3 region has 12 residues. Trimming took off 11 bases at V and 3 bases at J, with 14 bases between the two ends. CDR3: CAVGDPSYEQYF. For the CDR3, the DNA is TGTGCCGTAGGGGACCCGAGCTACGAGCAGTACTTC.

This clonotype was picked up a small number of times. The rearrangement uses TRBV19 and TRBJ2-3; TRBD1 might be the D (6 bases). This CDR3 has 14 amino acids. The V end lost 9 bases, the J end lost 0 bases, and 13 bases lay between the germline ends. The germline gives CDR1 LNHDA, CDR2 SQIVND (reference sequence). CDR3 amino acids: CASRQDPSTDTQYF. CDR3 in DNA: TGTGCCAGCCGACAGGACCCAAGCACAGATACGCAGTATTTT. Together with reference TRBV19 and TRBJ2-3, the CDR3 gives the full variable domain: DGGITQSPKYLFRKEGQNVTLSCEQNLNHDAMYWYRQDPGQGLRLIYYSQIVNDFQKGDIAEGYSVSREKKESFPLTVTSAQKNPTAFYLCASRQDPSTDTQYFGPGTRLTVL.

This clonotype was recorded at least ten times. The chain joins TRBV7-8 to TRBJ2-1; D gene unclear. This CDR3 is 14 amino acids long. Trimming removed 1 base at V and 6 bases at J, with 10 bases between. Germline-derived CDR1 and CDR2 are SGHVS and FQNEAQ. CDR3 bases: TGTGCCAGCAGCTTAGAATACCCCACCAATGAGCAGTTCTTC. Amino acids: CASSLEYPTNEQFF.

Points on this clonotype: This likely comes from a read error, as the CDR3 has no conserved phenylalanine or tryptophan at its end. DNA for the CDR3: TGTGCCAGCAGACAAGCTACAGGGGGCCCATACGATGAGCAGTTCCTC. Amino acids: CASRQATGGPYDEQFL. The rearrangement uses TRBV6-6 and TRBJ2-1; 9 bases match TRBD1. Germline V gene data show CDR1 as MNHNY and CDR2 as SVGAGI (reference sequence). Unmatched junction bases numbered 14, after V lost 6 bases and J lost 8 bases. This CDR3 is built from 16 residues.

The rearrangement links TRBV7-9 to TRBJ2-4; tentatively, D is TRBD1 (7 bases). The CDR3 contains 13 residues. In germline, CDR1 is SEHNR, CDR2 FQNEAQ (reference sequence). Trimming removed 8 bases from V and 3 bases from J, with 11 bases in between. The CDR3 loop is CASRRGVKNIQYF. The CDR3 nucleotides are TGTGCCAGCCGCAGGGGGGTCAAAAACATTCAGTACTTC.

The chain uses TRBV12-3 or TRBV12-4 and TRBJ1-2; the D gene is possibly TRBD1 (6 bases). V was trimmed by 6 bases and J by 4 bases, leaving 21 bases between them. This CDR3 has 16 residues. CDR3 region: CASSHRGGRLVYGYTF. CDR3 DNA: TGTGCCAGCAGCCATAGGGGGGGACGGTTAGTCTATGGCTACACCTTC.

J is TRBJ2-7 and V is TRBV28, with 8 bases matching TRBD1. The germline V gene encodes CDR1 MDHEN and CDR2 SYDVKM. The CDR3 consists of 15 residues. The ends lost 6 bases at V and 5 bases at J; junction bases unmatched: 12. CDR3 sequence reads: CASRWIRTGRHEQYF. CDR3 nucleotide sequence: TGTGCCAGCAGATGGATCAGGACAGGGCGCCACGAGCAGTACTTC.

This CDR3 is CAISGREANYGYTF. The CDR3, as DNA: TGTGCCATCAGTGGGCGGGAGGCTAACTATGGCTACACCTTC. This rearrangement joins TRBV10-3 to TRBJ1-2; no definite D call. In germline, CDR1 is ENHRY, CDR2 SYGVKD. V was trimmed by 4 bases and J by 0 bases, leaving 9 bases between them. This CDR3 region has 14 residues.

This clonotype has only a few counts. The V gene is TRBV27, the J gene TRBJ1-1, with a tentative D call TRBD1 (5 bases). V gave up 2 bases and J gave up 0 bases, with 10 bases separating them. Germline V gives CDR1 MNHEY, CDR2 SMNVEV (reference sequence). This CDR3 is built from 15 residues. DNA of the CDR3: TGTGCCAGCAGTTTAATGTCAGGGATGAACACTGAAGCTTTCTTT. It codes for CASSLMSGMNTEAFF.

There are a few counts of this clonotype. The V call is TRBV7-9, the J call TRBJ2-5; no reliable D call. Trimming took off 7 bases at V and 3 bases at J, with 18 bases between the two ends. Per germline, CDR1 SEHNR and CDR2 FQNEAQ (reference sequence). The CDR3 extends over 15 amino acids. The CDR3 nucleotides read TGTGCCAGCACCCTTCGGGCAGAGTCAAAAGAGACCCAGTACTTC. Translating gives CASTLRAESKETQYF. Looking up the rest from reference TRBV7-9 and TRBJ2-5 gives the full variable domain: DTGVSQNPRHKITKRGQNVTFRCDPISEHNRLYWYRQTLGQGPEFLTYFQNEAQLEKSRLLSDRFSAERPKGSFSTLEIQRTEQGDSAMYLCASTLRAESKETQYFGPGTRLLVL.

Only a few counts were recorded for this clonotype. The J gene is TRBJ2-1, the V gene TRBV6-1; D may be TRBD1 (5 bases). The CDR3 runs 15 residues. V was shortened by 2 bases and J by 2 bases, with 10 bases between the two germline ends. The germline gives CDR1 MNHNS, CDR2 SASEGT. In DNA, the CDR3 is TGTGCCAGCAGTGAATTAGGGGAAACCTACAATGAGCAGTTCTTC. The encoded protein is CASSELGETYNEQFF.

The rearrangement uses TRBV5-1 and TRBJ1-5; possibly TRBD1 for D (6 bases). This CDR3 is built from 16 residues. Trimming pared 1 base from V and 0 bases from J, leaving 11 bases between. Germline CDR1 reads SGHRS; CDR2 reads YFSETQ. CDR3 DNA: TGCGCCAGCAGCTTGATCCCAGGGGATAGCAATCAGCCCCAGCATTTT. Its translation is CASSLIPGDSNQPQHF.

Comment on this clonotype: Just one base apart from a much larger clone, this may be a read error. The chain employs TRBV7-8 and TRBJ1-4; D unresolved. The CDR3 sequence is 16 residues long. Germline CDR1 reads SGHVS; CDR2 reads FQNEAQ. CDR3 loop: CANSLEMGTLNEKLFF. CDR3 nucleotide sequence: TGTGCCAACAGCTTAGAGATGGGAACTCTGAATGAAAAACTGTTTTTT.

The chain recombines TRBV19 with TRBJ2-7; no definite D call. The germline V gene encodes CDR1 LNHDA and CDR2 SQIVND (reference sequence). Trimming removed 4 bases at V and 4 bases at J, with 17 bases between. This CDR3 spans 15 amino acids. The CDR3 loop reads CASSNQDGPPYEQYV. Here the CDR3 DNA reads TGTGCCAGTAGTAACCAGGACGGACCCCCTTACGAGCAGTACGTC.

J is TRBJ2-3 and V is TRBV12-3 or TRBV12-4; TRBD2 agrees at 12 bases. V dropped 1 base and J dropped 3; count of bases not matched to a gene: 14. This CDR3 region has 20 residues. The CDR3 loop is CASSLVLAGGSKGGTDTQYF. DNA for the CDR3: TGTGCCAGCAGTTTAGTACTAGCGGGGGGCAGCAAGGGAGGGACAGATACGCAGTATTTT.